Listed here are 9 T cell receptor beta chains from one sample, sequenced in a study of identical twins. TCRdb passed the 5' RACE reads through MiXCR, listing each CDR3 protein once. The table lists roughly 1,500,000 distinct CDR3 sequences, around 29% of them singletons. The sequenced material came from cord blood. These receptors were obtained from a newborn girl in good health.

In its sample, this clonotype was seen many times. The chain joins TRBV25-1 to TRBJ1-2, with D unresolved. CDR1 and CDR2 (germline): MGHDK, SYGVNS. CDR3 length: 13 amino acids. V lost 4 bases and J lost 1, with 7 bases in between. CDR3 region: CASSVGNNYGYTF. The CDR3 DNA reads as TGTGCCAGCAGTGTTGGAAATAACTATGGCTACACCTTC.

This clonotype appeared a few times. The genes are TRBV11-2 and TRBJ1-2, with 8 bases matching TRBD1. CDR1 and CDR2 (germline): SGHAT, FQNNGV. Trimming removed 6 bases from V and 4 bases from J; junction bases left unmatched: 16. The CDR3 is 17 amino acids. The CDR3 nucleotides read TGTGCCAGCAGTCCCACCCCACGGCACAGGGGGGGCTATGGCTACACCTTC. This encodes CASSPTPRHRGGYGYTF.

This clonotype was observed a few times. The chain couples TRBV5-5 to TRBJ2-7; perhaps TRBD1 as D (5 bases). Trimming took off 2 bases at V and 4 bases at J, with 13 bases between the two ends. This CDR3 contains 14 residues. Per the germline V gene, CDR1 is SGHKS and CDR2 is YYEKEE (reference sequence). The CDR3 DNA follows: TGTGCCAGCAGCTTAAAGGGGCGATGGTACGAGCAGTACTTC. The encoded protein is CASSLKGRWYEQYF.

The chain uses TRBV19 and TRBJ2-1; 10 nucleotides agree with TRBD2. This CDR3 contains 16 residues. V shed 3 bases and J 4 bases; nucleotides not matched to a gene: 6. The V gene's germline CDR1 is LNHDA and CDR2 SQIVND (reference sequence). The CDR3 here is CASSIELAGEYNEQFF. DNA for the CDR3: TGTGCCAGTAGTATCGAGCTAGCGGGAGAATACAATGAGCAGTTCTTC.

The genes are TRBV4-1 and TRBJ1-4, with D possibly TRBD1 on 5 matching bases. Germline CDR1 is MGHRA and CDR2 is YSYEKL. CDR3 length: 16 residues. V gave up 0 bases and J gave up 6 bases, with 14 bases separating them. DNA of the CDR3: TGCGCCAGCAGCCAAGATCTTCGGGGGTTAGATGAAAAACTGTTTTTT. Encoded protein: CASSQDLRGLDEKLFF.

V gene TRBV20-1 combines with J gene TRBJ1-5; D call uncertain. Looked up from germline, CDR1 is DFQATT and CDR2 is SNEGSKA (reference sequence). V lost 0 bases to trimming and J lost 0 bases, with 24 bases between them. This CDR3 comprises 20 residues. In DNA form, the CDR3 reads TGCAGTGCTAGAGACCGTTTCGGCAAGCCGACCCTTTATAGCAATCAGCCCCAGCATTTT. As protein: CSARDRFGKPTLYSNQPQHF.

The chain recombines TRBV7-9 with TRBJ2-3; TRBD1 might be the D (5 bases). Germline CDR1 SEHNR, CDR2 FQNEAQ (reference sequence). V was trimmed by 2 bases and J by 6 bases, leaving 12 bases between them. The CDR3 length is 14 residues. The DNA of the CDR3 is TGTGCCAGCAGCTTACACCAACACAGGGATACGCAGTATTTT. Its protein is CASSLHQHRDTQYF. The variable domain in full, completed from reference TRBV7-9 and TRBJ2-3, reads DTGVSQNPRHKITKRGQNVTFRCDPISEHNRLYWYRQTLGQGPEFLTYFQNEAQLEKSRLLSDRFSAERPKGSFSTLEIQRTEQGDSAMYLCASSLHQHRDTQYFGPGTRLTVL.

The rearrangement uses TRBV20-1 and TRBJ1-2, with a possible D match to TRBD1 (6 bases). Trimming left V 3 bases short and J 6 bases short, with 23 bases between. From germline, CDR1 is DFQATT and CDR2 SNEGSKA (reference sequence). The CDR3 contains 16 residues. CDR3 coding DNA: TGCAGTGCTAGCGGGGGCAGGGGAAGATCCAGGGATGGCTACACCTTC. Translated: CSASGGRGRSRDGYTF.

This clonotype was seen a few times. The rearrangement uses TRBV20-1 and TRBJ2-1; TRBD2 agrees at 9 bases. V was pared by 3 bases and J by 10 bases, with 10 bases of the junction left unmatched. The CDR3 covers 14 residues. Germline V gene lookup returns CDR1 DFQATT and CDR2 SNEGSKA (reference sequence). CDR3 nucleotide sequence: TGCAGTGCTAGTGGGCTAGCGGGGAGGAGGGAGCAGTTCTTC. Its protein is CSASGLAGRREQFF.